This TCR beta chain was observed in a study of identical twins. Study-level findings and limits: Zero-insertion results could be subject to partial confounding by invariant MAIT and iNKT cells.

This clonotype has at least ten counts. Its specificity is unknown. Healthy Caucasian donors formed the entire cohort. Germline V gene lookup returns CDR1 SGHDT and CDR2 YYEEEE. This CDR3 region has 15 residues. V was clipped by 0 bases and J by 0 bases, with 9 bases between them. MiXCR, run by TCRdb on the 5' RACE reads, gives a single entry per CDR3 protein. The table includes 150,000 or so distinct CDR3 sequences, 3% to 4.5% detected once. The chain recombines TRBV5-6 with TRBJ1-1; D ambiguous. The sample was memory T cells sorted from blood. The TCR was taken from a man younger than 35 in good health. The CDR3 sequence: CASSLGSLMNTEAFF. In DNA, the CDR3 is TGTGCCAGCAGCTTGGGCAGCCTGATGAACACTGAAGCTTTCTTT.